The T cell receptor beta chain under discussion was sequenced for a study of CD8 T cells in ankylosing spondylitis. Making the TCR beta libraries involved quantitative 5'-RACE with molecular barcodes. A single record per CDR3 protein comes from TCRdb applying MiXCR to the 5' RACE reads. This sample carries roughly 350,000 distinct CDR3 sequences, approximately 8.2% of them seen once, and the ten largest clones take less than 15%. Trimming removed 3 bases from V and 1 base from J; junction bases left unmatched: 13. Germline V CDR1 and CDR2: SGHAT, FQNNGV. This CDR3 contains 19 residues. A note on this clonotype: The antigen remains unidentified.

Study results and limitations: Reported data indicate significant enrichment of disease-linked clones within matched ankylosing spondylitis synovial fluid. The study identified a TCR beta motif of 7 or 8 highly homologous variants that appeared characteristic of ankylosing spondylitis blood.

The specimen was blood, either unsorted or a sorted T cell fraction (not recorded which). This TCR was recovered from a male donor with ankylosing spondylitis. The V call is TRBV11-2, the J call TRBJ2-2, with 8 bases fitting TRBD2. CDR3 DNA: TGTGCCAGCAGCTTTGGGGGGACTAGGGGCAGCGGGAACACCGGGGAGCTGTTTTTT. It specifies CASSFGGTRGSGNTGELFF.